Given below is one TCR beta chain in context. As yet, its antigen is unknown. Vbeta (60) and Jbeta (13) primers were used in the PCR. The method was immunoSEQ multiplex PCR; TCRdb's version includes in-frame clones alone and lacks a portion of them. Found here are around 180,000 clones, roughly 77% of them singletons; the top ten hold approximately 1.4%. The source of the sample is a study of cytomegalovirus exposure and HLA in healthy donors. CDR3 length equals 16 residues. The V and J ends lost 5 bases and 6 bases, in that order; junction bases with no gene match: 8. Germline V gene lookup returns CDR1 SGHTA and CDR2 FQGNSA. Whole-study findings and limits: It was in a later analysis that TCR association rates were seen to vary by HLA locus, highest for DRB1 and lowest for HLA-C.

The sequencing sample was made of PBMCs. The chain uses TRBV7-2 and TRBJ1-5; 12 bases map to TRBD1. The sequence derives from a woman between 50 and 59 years old in good health and CMV-seronegative. The chain's CDR3 is CASSPLGQGAFQPQHF. Written as DNA, the CDR3 is TGTGCCAGCAGCCCATTGGGACAGGGGGCTTTTCAGCCCCAGCATTTT.